The 3 T cell receptor beta chains listed next were all sequenced from one sample in a study of HIV-infected patients and healthy controls. All unsorted peripheral T cells were captured because whole blood was used without fractionation. 400 to 550 ng RNA was reverse transcribed with alpha and beta constant-region primers. Using multiplexing indices, alpha and beta chain libraries were generated apart by chain-specific third strand synthesis. TCRdb re-analysed the 5' RACE reads in MiXCR, keeping a single row per CDR3 protein. The data hold some 9,000 distinct CDR3 sequences, with 8% observed a single time. The input for sequencing was blood, taken before antiretroviral therapy. Receptor source: an adult with HIV infection. The donor label of this sample is uncertain.

This clonotype was seen repeatedly, ten times or more. The chain couples TRBV20-1 to TRBJ2-3, with D possibly matching TRBD2 (6 bases). Germline values: CDR1 DFQATT, CDR2 SNEGSKA (reference sequence). The length of the CDR3 is 14 residues. V lost 6 bases, J lost 0 bases, and 13 bases lay in between. The CDR3 sequence is CSALRGTSTDTQYF. The CDR3 nucleotides read TGCAGTGCATTGCGGGGTACTAGCACAGATACGCAGTATTTT.

This clonotype was counted ten times or more. The V and J genes are TRBV5-4 and TRBJ1-2, with D possibly matching TRBD1 (6 bases). Trimming pared 4 bases from V and 7 bases from J, leaving 29 bases between. This CDR3 contains 18 residues. Germline V gene sequence: CDR1 SGHNT, CDR2 YYREEE (reference sequence). The chain's CDR3 is CASSPSRQGGILDSGYTF. The CDR3 coding sequence is TGTGCCAGCAGCCCCTCCCGGCAGGGAGGTATCCTGGACAGTGGCTACACCTTC.

This clonotype was found many times. The CDR3 DNA reads TGTGCCAGCAGTGACCCCCCGAACACTGAAGCTTTCTTT. It encodes CASSDPPNTEAFF. The V and J genes are TRBV2 and TRBJ1-1; no clear D. CDR1 and CDR2 from the germline V gene are SNHLY and FYNNEI. Deletions cut 3 bases from V and 1 base from J, with 6 bases between. There are 13 residues in the CDR3.